This T cell receptor beta chain was documented in a study of cytomegalovirus exposure and HLA in healthy donors. Germline V CDR1 and CDR2: LGHNA, YSLEER. The CDR3 extends over 16 amino acids. With V trimmed by 1 base and J by 4 bases, 8 bases remained unmatched. Primers for the PCR totalled 60 Vbeta and 13 Jbeta. Produced via immunoSEQ multiplex PCR; TCRdb's table is partial and in-frame only. In the table there are around 130,000 clones, under 90% of which are singletons. The rearrangement uses TRBV4-3 and TRBJ2-3; TRBD2 agrees at 7 bases. This TCR was recovered from a woman in her thirties or forties in good health and CMV-seronegative. The sample comprised PBMCs. Here the CDR3 reads CASSQGSGSGADTQYF. The DNA for the CDR3 is TGCGCCAGCAGCCAAGGAAGTGGGAGCGGGGCAGATACGCAGTATTTT.